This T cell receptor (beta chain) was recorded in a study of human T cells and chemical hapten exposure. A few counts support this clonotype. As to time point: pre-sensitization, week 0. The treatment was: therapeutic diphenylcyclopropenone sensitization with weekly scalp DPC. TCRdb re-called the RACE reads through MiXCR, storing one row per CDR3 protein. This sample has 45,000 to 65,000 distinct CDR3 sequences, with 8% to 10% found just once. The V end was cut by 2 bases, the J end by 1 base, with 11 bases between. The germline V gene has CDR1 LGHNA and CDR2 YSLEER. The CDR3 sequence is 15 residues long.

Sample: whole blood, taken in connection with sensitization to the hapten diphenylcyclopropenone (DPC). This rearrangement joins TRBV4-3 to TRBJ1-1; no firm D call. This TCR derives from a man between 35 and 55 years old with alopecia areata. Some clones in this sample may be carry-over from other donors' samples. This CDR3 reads CASSQYTLRNTEAFF. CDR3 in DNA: TGCGCCAGCAGCCAATACACACTGAGGAACACTGAAGCTTTCTTT.